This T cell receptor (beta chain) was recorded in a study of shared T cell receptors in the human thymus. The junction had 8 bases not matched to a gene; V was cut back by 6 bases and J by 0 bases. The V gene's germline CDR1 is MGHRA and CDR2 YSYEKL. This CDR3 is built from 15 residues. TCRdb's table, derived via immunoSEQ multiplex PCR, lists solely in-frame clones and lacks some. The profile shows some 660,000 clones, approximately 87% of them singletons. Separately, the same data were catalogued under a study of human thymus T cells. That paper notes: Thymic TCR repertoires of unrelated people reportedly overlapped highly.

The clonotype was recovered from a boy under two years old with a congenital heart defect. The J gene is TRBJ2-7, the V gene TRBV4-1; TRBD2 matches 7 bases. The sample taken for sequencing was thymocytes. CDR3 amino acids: CASRGAAGSSYEQYF. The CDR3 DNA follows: TGCGCCAGCAGAGGGGCAGCGGGGAGCTCCTACGAGCAGTACTTC.